The rows below give T cell receptor beta chains drawn from one sample of a study of OX40 agonist ivuxolimab in advanced cancers. TCRdb keeps only in-frame clones here, not all; method: immunoSEQ multiplex PCR. There are around 70,000 clones in the sample; about 82% occur only once, and 5.9% lies in the top ten. The source material was CD4+ or CD8+ T cells sorted from blood, sampled in a trial of the OX40 agonist ivuxolimab. These receptors all come from an adult with an advanced solid tumor such as melanoma, head and neck, liver or kidney cancer. Both conserved end residues are part of each CDR3. A D gene is named only where the DNA matches it firmly. For some rows the clone size is stated as once, few or many, or as a class when expanded; others skip it.

CDR3aa | CDR3nt | abundance | j_gene | v_gene | len | d_gene
CASSSVSGAPSEKLFF | TGTGCCAGCAGCTCGGTTAGCGGGGCGCCTTCTGAAAAACTGTTTTTT | - | TRBJ1-4 | TRBV7-2 | 16 | -
CASSRVAKETQYF | TGCGCCAGTTCTCGAGTAGCCAAAGAGACCCAGTACTTC | - | TRBJ2-5 | TRBV4-3 | 13 | -
CASSQGNEQYF | TGCGCCAGCAGCCAAGGGAACGAGCAGTACTTC | - | TRBJ2-7 | TRBV4-3 | 11 | -
CAVKGGQGLGQPQHF | TGTGCCGTCAAAGGAGGACAGGGGCTCGGTCAGCCCCAGCATTTT | - | TRBJ1-5 | TRBV6-6 | 15 | TRBD1
CASWAGVGEKLFF | TGTGCCAGCTGGGCAGGGGTTGGCGAAAAACTGTTTTTT | - | TRBJ1-4 | TRBV28 | 13 | -
CASSLGAASYEQYF | TGTGCCAGCAGCTTAGGGGCAGCTTCCTACGAGCAGTACTTC | few | TRBJ2-7 | TRBV11-1 | 14 | -
CSAPAETQYF | TGCAGTGCCCCGGCAGAGACCCAGTACTTC | - | TRBJ2-5 | TRBV20-1 | 10 | -
CASREPGQYQETQYF | TGTGCCAGCAGGGAACCTGGACAGTACCAAGAGACCCAGTACTTC | - | TRBJ2-5 | TRBV6-1 | 15 | -
CASSPWTAHTEAFF | TGTGCCAGCAGCCCATGGACAGCGCACACTGAAGCTTTCTTT | - | TRBJ1-1 | TRBV6-5 | 14 | -
CASSSTSGGYNEQFF | TGTGCCAGCAGCTCGACTAGCGGAGGGTACAATGAGCAGTTCTTC | - | TRBJ2-1 | TRBV7-3 | 15 | TRBD2
CASSEIGTGFLSDGYTF | TGTGCCAGTAGTGAGATTGGGACAGGGTTCCTGTCCGACGGCTACACCTTC | - | TRBJ1-2 | TRBV19 | 17 | TRBD1
CASSLRERSYNEQFF | TGCGCCAGCAGCTTGAGGGAGCGCTCCTACAATGAGCAGTTCTTC | - | TRBJ2-1 | TRBV5-1 | 15 | -
CASSLKPMTGEATDTQYF | TGTGCCAGCAGCTTAAAGCCTATGACAGGGGAAGCCACAGATACGCAGTATTTT | - | TRBJ2-3 | TRBV7-3 | 18 | TRBD1
CASSHKLGRRTDTQYF | TGTGCCAGCAGCCACAAGTTGGGCAGGCGAACAGATACGCAGTATTTT | - | TRBJ2-3 | TRBV27 | 16 | -
CASSPRTTRGNEQFF | TGTGCCAGCAGCCCCCGAACTACCAGGGGGAACGAGCAGTTCTTC | - | TRBJ2-1 | TRBV11-3 | 15 | TRBD1
CASSASGTSGANSYNEQFF | TGTGCCAGCAGTGCTTCCGGGACTAGCGGGGCTAACTCCTACAATGAGCAGTTCTTC | - | TRBJ2-1 | TRBV28 | 19 | TRBD2
CASTGTGSYEQYF | TGTGCCAGCACGGGGACAGGGAGTTACGAGCAGTACTTC | - | TRBJ2-7 | TRBV6-5 | 13 | TRBD1
CASSEKRSGNTIYF | TGTGCCAGCAGTGAGAAGAGGTCTGGAAACACCATATATTTT | - | TRBJ1-3 | TRBV6-6 | 14 | -
CASSPLRYSEGQPQHF | TGTGCCAGCAGCCCCTTAAGGTATAGCGAAGGTCAGCCCCAGCATTTT | once | TRBJ1-5 | TRBV28 | 16 | -
CASTGTGGCTDTQYF | TGTGCCAGCACCGGGACAGGGGGATGCACAGATACGCAGTATTTT | - | TRBJ2-3 | TRBV21-1 | 15 | -
CASSSGTYEQYF | TGCGCCAGCAGCTCAGGGACCTACGAGCAGTACTTC | few | TRBJ2-7 | TRBV5-1 | 12 | -
CASSEGGTYEQYF | TGTGCCAGCAGCGAGGGCGGAACCTACGAGCAGTACTTC | - | TRBJ2-7 | TRBV11-1 | 13 | -